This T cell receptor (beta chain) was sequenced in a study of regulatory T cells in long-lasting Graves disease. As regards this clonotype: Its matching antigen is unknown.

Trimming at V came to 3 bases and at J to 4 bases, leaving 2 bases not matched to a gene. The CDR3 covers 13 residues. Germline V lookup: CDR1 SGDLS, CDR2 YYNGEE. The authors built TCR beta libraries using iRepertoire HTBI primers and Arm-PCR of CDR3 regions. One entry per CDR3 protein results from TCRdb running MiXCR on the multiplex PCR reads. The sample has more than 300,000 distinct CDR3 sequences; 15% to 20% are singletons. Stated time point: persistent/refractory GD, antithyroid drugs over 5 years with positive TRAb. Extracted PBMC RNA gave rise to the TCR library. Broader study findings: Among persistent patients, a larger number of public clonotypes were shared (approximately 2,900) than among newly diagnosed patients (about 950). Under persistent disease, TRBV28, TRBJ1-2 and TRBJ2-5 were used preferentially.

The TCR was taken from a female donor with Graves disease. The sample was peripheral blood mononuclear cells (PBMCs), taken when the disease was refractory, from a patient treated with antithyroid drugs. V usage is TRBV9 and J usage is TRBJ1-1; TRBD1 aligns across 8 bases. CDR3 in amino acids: CASSAGQGTEAFF. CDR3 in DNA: TGTGCCAGCAGCGCCGGACAGGGCACTGAAGCTTTCTTT.